What follows are 15 T cell receptor beta chains derived from one specimen sequenced in a study of blood T cell repertoires in COVID-19. Libraries were prepared by immunoSEQ multiplex PCR; TCRdb keeps only in-frame clonotypes and omits some of them. The sample contains around 250,000 clones, around 86% of which appear only once. The sequencing sample was made of PBMCs or T cells enriched from blood (not recorded which). Source of these receptors: a woman aged 45-65 years who had recovered from COVID-19.

This chain links TRBV11-2 with TRBJ2-1, with 10 nucleotides matching TRBD1. The germline V gene has CDR1 SGHAT and CDR2 FQNNGV. V lost 4 bases, J lost 3 bases, and 12 bases stayed unmatched. This CDR3 is built from 18 residues. In DNA, the CDR3 is TGTGCCAGCAGCTGGACGGGACAGGGGTTCCTGGGCTACAATGAGCAGTTCTTC. As protein: CASSWTGQGFLGYNEQFF.

V and J are TRBV27 and TRBJ1-5, with 8 bases matching TRBD1. Trimming cost V 4 bases and J 6 bases; bases outside gene matches: 8. Germline CDR1 reads MNHEY; CDR2 reads SMNVEV (reference sequence). This CDR3 has 15 residues. CDR3 DNA sequence: TGTGCCAGCAGTTCCGGGACAGGAGGCCGTCAGCCCCAGCATTTT. Its protein product is CASSSGTGGRQPQHF.

This clone came up a few times. This chain links TRBV28 with TRBJ2-7; D may be TRBD1 (6 bases). CDR1 MDHEN and CDR2 SYDVKM come from the germline V gene. This CDR3 comprises 14 residues. V was clipped by 5 bases and J by 2 bases, with 13 bases between them. CDR3: CASSPRDTAYEQYF. The DNA of the CDR3 is TGTGCCAGCAGTCCCCGGGACACAGCCTACGAGCAGTACTTC.

The CDR3 DNA reads TGCGCCAGCAGCTTGGGACTAGCGTCCGAGGGGACCCAGTACTTC. It codes for CASSLGLASEGTQYF. V and J are TRBV5-1 and TRBJ2-5; 8 bases fit TRBD2. The CDR3 covers 15 residues. The germline gives CDR1 SGHRS, CDR2 YFSETQ. The trim removed 0 bases at V and 7 bases at J, leaving 8 bases unmatched.

The count of this clone is one. This chain connects TRBV18 to TRBJ1-1; perhaps TRBD1 as D (5 bases). The CDR3 runs to 19 residues. With 1 base removed from V and 4 bases from J, the gap between germline ends came to 25 bases. CDR1 is KGHSH and CDR2 is LQKENI in the germline V gene. CDR3 residues: CASSPLAGSVVGEGTEAFF. The CDR3 bases are TGTGCCAGCTCACCACTCGCCGGGTCAGTAGTAGGGGAGGGCACTGAAGCTTTCTTT.

This clone has a single count. This sequence joins TRBV30 and TRBJ1-4; weak D call: TRBD1 (5 bases). Between the trimmed V and J ends, which lost 3 bases and 8 bases, there was a span of 13 bases. The germline CDR1 and CDR2 sequences are GTSNPN and SVGIG (reference sequence). This CDR3 has 13 residues. CDR3 in DNA: TGTGCCTGGAGACGGACATACGACGAAAAACTGTTTTTT. This codes for CAWRRTYDEKLFF.

V is TRBV19 and J is TRBJ2-3, with 8 bases matching TRBD2. With 7 bases clipped from V and 7 bases from J, the junction kept 13 bases outside the gene matches. This CDR3 has 15 residues. Germline-derived CDR1 and CDR2 are LNHDA and SQIVND (reference sequence). The chain's CDR3 is CASIGVAGPKNTQYF. CDR3 DNA sequence: TGTGCCAGTATCGGGGTAGCGGGACCGAAAAATACGCAGTATTTT. Together with reference TRBV19 and TRBJ2-3, the CDR3 gives the full variable domain: DGGITQSPKYLFRKEGQNVTLSCEQNLNHDAMYWYRQDPGQGLRLIYYSQIVNDFQKGDIAEGYSVSREKKESFPLTVTSAQKNPTAFYLCASIGVAGPKNTQYFGPGTRLTVL.

The chain carries TRBV11-3 and TRBJ2-1; TRBD1 is a possible D gene (6 bases). Trimming shortened V by 4 bases and J by 0 bases, and 7 bases separated the two germline ends. Germline loops: CDR1 SGHNT, CDR2 YENEEA. The CDR3 length is 14 residues. The CDR3 region has the DNA TGTGCCAGCAGCTCGGACAGCTCCTACAATGAGCAGTTCTTC. Its protein is CASSSDSSYNEQFF.

V gene TRBV6-2 or TRBV6-3 combines with J gene TRBJ2-1, with D possibly being TRBD1 (5 bases). The CDR3 consists of 17 residues. Germline V gene data show CDR1 as MNHEY and CDR2 as SVGEGT. The germline V and J ends were trimmed by 4 bases and 5 bases, with 21 bases remaining between them. CDR3 sequence: CASSSPSQGGVDNEQFF. The DNA of the CDR3 is TGTGCCAGCAGTTCCCCGAGTCAGGGTGGGGTCGACAATGAGCAGTTCTTC.

The rearrangement uses TRBV10-3 and TRBJ1-5, with a tentative D call TRBD1 (6 bases). The V end was cut by 5 bases, the J end by 0 bases, with 11 bases between. This CDR3 is built from 15 residues. Looked up from germline, CDR1 is ENHRY and CDR2 is SYGVKD. In DNA form, the CDR3 reads TGTGCCATCAGTTCCGGGACAACTAGCAATCAGCCCCAGCATTTT. This codes for CAISSGTTSNQPQHF.

V gene TRBV6-5 combines with J gene TRBJ1-1; no clear D. Germline V gene data show CDR1 as MNHEY and CDR2 as SVGAGI. The V end lost 2 bases, the J end lost 5 bases, and 9 bases lay between the germline ends. The length of the CDR3 is 13 residues. In DNA, the CDR3 is TGTGCCAGCAGTTACGGTGTGAGGACTGAAGCTTTCTTT. Residues: CASSYGVRTEAFF.

The chain joins TRBV15 to TRBJ2-7, with 11 bases lining up with TRBD2. The length of the CDR3 is 14 residues. V was pared by 5 bases and J by 7 bases, with 7 bases of the junction left unmatched. Germline loops: CDR1 LNHNV, CDR2 YYDKDF (reference sequence). The DNA of the CDR3 is TGTGCCACCAGCGGGGGGGGACTAGCGGCTGAGCAGTACTTC. This encodes CATSGGGLAAEQYF.

The chain is built from TRBV18 and TRBJ2-2; 11 bases are shared with TRBD1. CDR1 and CDR2 (germline): KGHSH, LQKENI. The CDR3 has 16 amino acids. V shed 8 bases and J 4 bases; nucleotides not matched to a gene: 9. The DNA for the CDR3 is TGTGCCAGCATTACCGGGACAGGGGGATTCACCGGGGAGCTGTTTTTT. Protein product: CASITGTGGFTGELFF. Using reference TRBV18 and TRBJ2-2 for the parts outside the CDR3, the full variable domain is NAGVMQNPRHLVRRRGQEARLRCSPMKGHSHVYWYRQLPEEGLKFMVYLQKENIIDESGMPKERFSAEFPKEGPSILRIQQVVRGDSAAYFCASITGTGGFTGELFFGEGSRLTVL.

The chain employs TRBV3-1 (or the pseudogene TRBV3-2) and TRBJ2-7; 11 bases are shared with TRBD2. The germline gives CDR1 LGHDT, CDR2 YNNKEL (reference sequence). The CDR3 loop spans 16 amino acids. Losses at the gene ends were 1 base for V and 4 bases for J; bases not matched to a gene: 6. The CDR3 coding sequence is TGTGCCAGCAGCCAAGTAGTAGCGGGAGGGCCTTACGAGCAGTACTTC. Translating it yields CASSQVVAGGPYEQYF.

This sequence joins TRBV11-2 and TRBJ2-2; TRBD2 is a possible D gene (6 bases). Trimming removed 1 base at V and 8 bases at J, with 14 bases between. The V gene's germline CDR1 is SGHAT and CDR2 FQNNGV. The CDR3 covers 15 residues. CDR3 in amino acids: CASSLGRGGVGELFF. For the CDR3, the DNA is TGTGCCAGCAGCTTAGGCCGCGGCGGGGTTGGGGAGCTGTTTTTT.